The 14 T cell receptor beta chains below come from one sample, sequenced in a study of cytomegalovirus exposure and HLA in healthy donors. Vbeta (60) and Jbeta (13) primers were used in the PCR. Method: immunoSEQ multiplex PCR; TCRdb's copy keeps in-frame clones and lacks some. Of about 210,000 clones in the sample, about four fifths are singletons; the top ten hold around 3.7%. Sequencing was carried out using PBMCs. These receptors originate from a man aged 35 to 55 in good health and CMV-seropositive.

The CDR3 region is CALGGDRAREQFF. The CDR3, as DNA: TGTGCCCTCGGGGGCGACAGGGCCCGTGAGCAGTTCTTC. V is TRBV6-5 and J is TRBJ2-1, with D possibly TRBD1 on 7 matching bases. Germline CDR1 and CDR2: MNHEY and SVGAGI. Trimming left V 11 bases short and J 9 bases short, with 20 bases between. This CDR3 is built from 13 residues.

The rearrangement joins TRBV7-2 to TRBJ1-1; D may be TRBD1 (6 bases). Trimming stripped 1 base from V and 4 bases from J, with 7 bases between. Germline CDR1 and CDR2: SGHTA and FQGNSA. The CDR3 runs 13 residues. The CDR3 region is CASSLVQGTEAFF. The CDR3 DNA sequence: TGTGCCAGCAGCTTAGTACAGGGCACTGAAGCTTTCTTT.

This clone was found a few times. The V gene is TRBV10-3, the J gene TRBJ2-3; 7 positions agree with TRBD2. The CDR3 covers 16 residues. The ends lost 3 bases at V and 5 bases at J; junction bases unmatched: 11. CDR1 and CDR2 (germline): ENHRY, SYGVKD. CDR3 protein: CAISERGGLAEDTQYF. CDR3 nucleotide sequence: TGTGCCATCAGTGAAAGGGGTGGGCTAGCGGAAGATACGCAGTATTTT.

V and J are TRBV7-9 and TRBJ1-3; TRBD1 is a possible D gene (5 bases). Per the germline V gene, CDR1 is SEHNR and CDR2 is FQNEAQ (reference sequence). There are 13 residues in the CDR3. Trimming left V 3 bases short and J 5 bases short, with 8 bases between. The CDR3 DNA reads TGTGCCAGCAGCTTGGGGGGACGAAACACCATATATTTT. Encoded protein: CASSLGGRNTIYF.

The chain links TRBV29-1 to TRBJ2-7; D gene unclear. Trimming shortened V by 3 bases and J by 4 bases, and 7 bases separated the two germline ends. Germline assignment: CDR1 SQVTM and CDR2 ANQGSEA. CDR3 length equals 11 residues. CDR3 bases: TGCAGCGTTGAGGCCGAATACGAGCAGTACTTC. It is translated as CSVEAEYEQYF.

CDR3 in amino acids: CASSLEGTGNGYTF. DNA for the CDR3: TGCGCCAGCAGCTTGGAGGGGACAGGGAACGGCTACACCTTC. The J gene is TRBJ1-2, the V gene TRBV5-1, with 9 bases fitting TRBD1. From germline, CDR1 is SGHRS and CDR2 YFSETQ. CDR3 length: 14 residues. V dropped 0 bases and J dropped 8; count of bases not matched to a gene: 5.

The CDR3 is CASSEGQGAPGANVLTF. The CDR3, as DNA: TGCGCCAGCAGCGAGGGACAGGGGGCCCCCGGGGCCAACGTCCTGACTTTC. V gene TRBV4-1 combines with J gene TRBJ2-6; 12 positions match TRBD1. The germline CDR1 and CDR2 sequences are MGHRA and YSYEKL. Trimming at V came to 5 bases and at J to 4 bases, leaving 6 bases not matched to a gene. The CDR3 has 17 residues.

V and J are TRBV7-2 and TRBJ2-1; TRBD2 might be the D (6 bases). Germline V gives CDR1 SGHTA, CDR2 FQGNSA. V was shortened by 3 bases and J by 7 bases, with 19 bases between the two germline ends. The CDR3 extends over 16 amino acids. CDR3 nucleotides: TGTGCCAGCAGCTTTGACGTGCCCCGGGGGTTGAATGAGCAGTTCTTC. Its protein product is CASSFDVPRGLNEQFF.

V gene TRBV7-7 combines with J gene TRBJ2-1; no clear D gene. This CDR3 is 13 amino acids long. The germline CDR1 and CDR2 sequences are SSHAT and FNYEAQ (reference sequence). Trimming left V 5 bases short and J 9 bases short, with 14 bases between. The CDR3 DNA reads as TGTGCCAGCAGCCCCGAGGATATCGGTGAGCAGTTCTTC. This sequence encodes CASSPEDIGEQFF.

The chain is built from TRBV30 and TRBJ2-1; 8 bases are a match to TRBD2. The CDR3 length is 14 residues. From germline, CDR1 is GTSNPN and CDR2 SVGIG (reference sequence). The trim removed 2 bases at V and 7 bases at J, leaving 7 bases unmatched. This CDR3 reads CAWSRSSGSNEQFF. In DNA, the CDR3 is TGTGCCTGGAGTCGGTCCAGCGGGAGTAATGAGCAGTTCTTC.

The CDR3 DNA is TGTGCCAGCAGTGAAAGGACAGGGGCAGTTTATGGCTACACCTTC. The encoded protein is CASSERTGAVYGYTF. The chain uses TRBV2 and TRBJ1-2, with 9 bases identical to TRBD1. Germline V gives CDR1 SNHLY, CDR2 FYNNEI. With V trimmed by 2 bases and J by 5 bases, 6 bases remained unmatched. There are 15 residues in the CDR3.

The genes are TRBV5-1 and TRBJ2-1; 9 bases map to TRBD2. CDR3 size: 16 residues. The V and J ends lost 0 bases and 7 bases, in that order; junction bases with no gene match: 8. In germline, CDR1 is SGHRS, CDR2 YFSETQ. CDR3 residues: CASSLEMAGGPNEQFF. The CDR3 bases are TGCGCCAGCAGCTTGGAGATGGCGGGGGGGCCTAATGAGCAGTTCTTC.

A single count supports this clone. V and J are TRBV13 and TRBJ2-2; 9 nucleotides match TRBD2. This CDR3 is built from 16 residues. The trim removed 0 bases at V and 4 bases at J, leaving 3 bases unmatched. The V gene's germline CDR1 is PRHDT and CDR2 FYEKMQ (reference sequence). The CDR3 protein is CASSLGLAGSTGELFF. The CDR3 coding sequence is TGTGCCAGCAGCTTAGGACTAGCGGGTTCCACCGGGGAGCTGTTTTTT.

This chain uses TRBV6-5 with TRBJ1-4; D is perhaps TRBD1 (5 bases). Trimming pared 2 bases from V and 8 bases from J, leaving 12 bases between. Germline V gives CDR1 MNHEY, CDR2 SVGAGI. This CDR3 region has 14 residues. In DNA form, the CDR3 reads TGTGCCAGCAGTTACGGCGCAGGGTGGGAAAAACTGTTTTTT. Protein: CASSYGAGWEKLFF.